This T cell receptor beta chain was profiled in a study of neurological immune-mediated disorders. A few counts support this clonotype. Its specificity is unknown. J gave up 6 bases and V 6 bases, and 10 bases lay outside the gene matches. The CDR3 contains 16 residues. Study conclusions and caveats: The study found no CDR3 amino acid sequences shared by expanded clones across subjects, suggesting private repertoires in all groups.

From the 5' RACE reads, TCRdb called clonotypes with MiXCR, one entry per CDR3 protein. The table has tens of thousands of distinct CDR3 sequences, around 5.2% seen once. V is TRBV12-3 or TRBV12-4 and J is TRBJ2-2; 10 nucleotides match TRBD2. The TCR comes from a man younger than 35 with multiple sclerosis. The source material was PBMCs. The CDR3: CASRQPSGSYAGELFF. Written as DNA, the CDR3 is TGTGCCAGCAGACAACCTAGCGGGAGTTATGCCGGGGAGCTGTTTTTT.